This record concerns one T cell receptor beta chain sequence. This clone was counted a single time. There is no known antigen for this receptor. Base qualities are not at hand, and no much larger clone is one base apart. This sample is drawn from a study of cytomegalovirus exposure and HLA in healthy donors (dated by TCRdb to 2016 to 2017). Regarding the research as a whole: The roughly 650 repertoires of the first cohort and the 110 or so validation repertoires were produced on the same platform, according to a later analysis. The study aimed to test whether cataloging public T cell receptors could reveal signatures of past pathogen exposure. Besides the first cohort of around 700 subjects, a separate validation cohort made up of roughly 120 different subjects was used. The study combined high-throughput TCR immunosequencing, statistical association of individual TCRs with disease status, and machine learning to predict cytomegalovirus infection status.

Donors formed part of the validation cohort, which comprised 120 or so subjects and was distinct from the first cohort of some 700 subjects. Clipping removes 5 bases from V and 6 bases from J, with 8 as the unmatched junction base count. The germline V gene sets CDR1 to SGHTA and CDR2 to FQGNSA. CDR3 length: 14 amino acids, cysteine to phenylalanine. Solely the CDR3 DNA is kept, with 42 bases framed from the first base. Library preparation was by the immunoSEQ multiplex PCR assay. Concerning the study's data processing: A statistical classification framework was built for diagnosing cytomegalovirus status from the catalog of TCR beta chain sequences. The table was pulled from immuneACCESS by TCRdb, which kept in-frame rearrangements only. Such tables lose some clones; where checked, under half of the loss comes from unresolved V genes, and the rest has no known cause. V, J and clone size are those of that table, while D and trimming were read from the DNA. The sample includes tens of thousands of clones, with 90% to 96% observed a single time. The ten largest clones capture 0.95% to 1.5% of the sample.

What the research found in general, with its limitations: The authors suggested that the approach could potentially be generalized to other disease states and immunological phenotypes. Across donors, most TCR sequences were observed very rarely, whereas some public TCRs were present in many individuals. A few of the identified cytomegalovirus-associated TCR beta chains were confirmed in vitro to be specific for cytomegalovirus antigens. A later analysis had no HLA typing for the validation cohort, so co-occurrence there was scored across all 120 repertoires. Cytomegalovirus status was reported to be diagnosed by the classifier with high specificity and sensitivity in both the original and validation cohorts. A later analysis found that TCRs clustered in the first cohort also tended to co-occur in the 95 to 150 validation repertoires, with just under 95% of cluster scores above 0. The study listed 164 TCR beta chains as associated with cytomegalovirus.

This receptor was obtained from a woman aged 18-29 years in good health and CMV-seronegative. Sequencing was performed on PBMCs. The chain is assembled from TRBV7-2 and TRBJ2-5; the central 8 bases match TRBD2. The bases read TGTGCCAGCAGCCCCGGGGGGGGTCGGCAGACCCAGTACTTC. It translates as CASSPGGGRQTQYF.